Here is one T cell receptor (beta chain) with its context. The target antigen is unknown. Clones were sequenced by immunoSEQ multiplex PCR, and TCRdb holds only the in-frame ones, with some missing. This table has some 30,000 clones, 95% to 96% appearing once. The sorted conventional CD4+ T cells were CD25-low and CD127-high, with genomic DNA sequenced. This sample is part of a study of regulatory and conventional T cells in RAG deficiency. Study-level points and caveats: Omenn patients showed >85% Treg-Tconv overlap and shorter CDR3 lengths. Shannon entropy was markedly lower and Simpson indices higher in RAG-deficient patients than control T-cell subsets. Treg unique TCR beta sequences were approximately 96-fold fewer in Omenn syndrome and CID/AS patients than controls.

V lost 6 bases and J 0 bases, leaving 11 bases between the germline ends. Germline loops: CDR1 SGHVS, CDR2 FNYEAQ. This CDR3 has 14 amino acids. The same data also went into a second study, on regulatory T cells. That paper states: Amplification used 52 TRBV primers and 13 TRBJ primers. Regulatory T cells showed the strongest V-J pair restriction and V/J gene skewing among patient repertoires.

The clonotype was recovered from a human donor in good health. The chain recombines TRBV7-6 with TRBJ2-5; D may be TRBD2 (6 bases). Input material: CD25- CD4+ T cells sorted from blood. In DNA, the CDR3 is TGTGCCAGCAGTCTACGGACTAACCAAGAGACCCAGTACTTC. Amino acids: CASSLRTNQETQYF.